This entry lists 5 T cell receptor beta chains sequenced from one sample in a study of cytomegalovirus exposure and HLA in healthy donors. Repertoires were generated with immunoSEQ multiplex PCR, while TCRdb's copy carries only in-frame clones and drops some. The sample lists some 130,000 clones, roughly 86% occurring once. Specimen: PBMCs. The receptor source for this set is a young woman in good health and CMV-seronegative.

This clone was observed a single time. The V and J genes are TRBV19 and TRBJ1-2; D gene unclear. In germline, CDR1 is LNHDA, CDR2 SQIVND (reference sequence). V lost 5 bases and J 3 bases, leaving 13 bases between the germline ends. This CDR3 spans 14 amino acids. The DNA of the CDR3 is TGTGCCAGTAGTCCACAGCAGGCTGACTATGGCTACACCTTC. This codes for CASSPQQADYGYTF.

The CDR3 DNA reads TGTGCCACCAGCAGAGGAGGGGGAAGCTCCTACGAGCAGTACTTC. It codes for CATSRGGGSSYEQYF. V and J are TRBV15 and TRBJ2-7; the D gene is possibly TRBD1 (6 bases). The CDR3 has 15 amino acids. Trimming took 1 base from V and 0 from J, leaving 10 bases between them. Germline lookup yields CDR1 LNHNV and CDR2 YYDKDF (reference sequence).

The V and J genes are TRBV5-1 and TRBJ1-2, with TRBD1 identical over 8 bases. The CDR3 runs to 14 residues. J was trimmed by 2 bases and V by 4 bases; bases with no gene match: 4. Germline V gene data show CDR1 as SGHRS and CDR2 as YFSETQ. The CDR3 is CASSDTGGNYGYTF. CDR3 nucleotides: TGCGCCAGCAGCGATACAGGGGGAAACTATGGCTACACCTTC.

CDR3 sequence reads: CASSGRLEKLFF. The CDR3 DNA follows: TGTGCCAGTAGTGGCAGACTCGAAAAACTGTTTTTT. The chain uses TRBV19 and TRBJ1-4; unclear D gene. CDR3 size: 12 residues. V shed 5 bases and J shed 8 bases, with 9 bases lying between them. CDR1 is LNHDA, CDR2 SQIVND, per germline (reference sequence).

DNA for the CDR3: TGCGCCAGCACAGAAGACAGCTCTGGGGCCAACGTCCTGACTTTC. Translation gives CASTEDSSGANVLTF. The chain links TRBV10-2 to TRBJ2-6; a possible D gene is TRBD1 (5 bases). Per germline, CDR1 WSHSY and CDR2 SAAADI. CDR3 length equals 15 residues. V was shortened by 7 bases and J by 0 bases, with 10 bases between the two germline ends.